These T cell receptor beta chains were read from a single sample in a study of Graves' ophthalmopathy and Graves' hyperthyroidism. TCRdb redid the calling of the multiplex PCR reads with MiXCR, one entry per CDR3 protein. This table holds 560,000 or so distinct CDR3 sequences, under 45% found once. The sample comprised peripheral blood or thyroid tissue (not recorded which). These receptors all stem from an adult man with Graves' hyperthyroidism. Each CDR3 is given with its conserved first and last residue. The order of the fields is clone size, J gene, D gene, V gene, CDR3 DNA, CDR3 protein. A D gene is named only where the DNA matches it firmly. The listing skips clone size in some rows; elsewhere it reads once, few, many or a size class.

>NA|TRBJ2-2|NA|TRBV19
TGTGCGTCAGCCGTGGGGGCGAGACCCGGGGAGCTGTTTTTT
CASAVGARPGELFF
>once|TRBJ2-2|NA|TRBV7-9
TGTGCCAGCAGAGGAACGGTGTGGGGTGCGCGGACGAACACCGGGGAGCTGTTTTTT
CASRGTVWGARTNTGELFF
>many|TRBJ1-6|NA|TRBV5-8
TGTGCCAGCAGCGTAGGGGTAATCGGTAATTCACCCCTCCACTTT
CASSVGVIGNSPLHF
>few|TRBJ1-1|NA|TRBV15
TGTGCCACCAGCCCCGGGGCGGCTGAAGCTTTCTTT
CATSPGAAEAFF
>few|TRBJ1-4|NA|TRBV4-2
TGTGCCAGCAGCCAAGAACCCCTCGGCGGGGGCTATGAAAAACTGTTTTTT
CASSQEPLGGGYEKLFF
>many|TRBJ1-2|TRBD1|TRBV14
TGTGCCAGCAGCCCCCTGGACAGGGAACATGGCTACACCTTC
CASSPLDREHGYTF
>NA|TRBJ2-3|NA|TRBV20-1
TGCAGTGCTAGAGCCCGGTCACCCACAGATACGCAGTATTTT
CSARARSPTDTQYF
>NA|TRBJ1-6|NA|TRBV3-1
TGTGCCAGCAGCCAAGGAAGATCGGGAGTTAATTCACCCCTCCACTTT
CASSQGRSGVNSPLHF
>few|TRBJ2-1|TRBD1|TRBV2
TGTGCCGTTCAGGGGGCGCTCGATGAGCAGTTCTTC
CAVQGALDEQFF
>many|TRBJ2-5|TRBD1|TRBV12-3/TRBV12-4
TGTGCCAGCAGTTCGCCGACAGGGTTCCAAGAGACCCAGTACTTC
CASSSPTGFQETQYF
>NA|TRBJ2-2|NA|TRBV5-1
TGCGCCAGCAGCTTGCAGCTCTCCGGGGAGCTGTTTTTT
CASSLQLSGELFF
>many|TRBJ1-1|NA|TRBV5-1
TGCGCCAGCAGCACCTCTCTGACGTCATGGAGTTCTGAAGCTTTCTTT
CASSTSLTSWSSEAFF
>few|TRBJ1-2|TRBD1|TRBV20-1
TGCAGTGCTAGAGGCGACAGGGTTAACTATGGCTACACCTTC
CSARGDRVNYGYTF
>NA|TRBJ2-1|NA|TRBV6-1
TGTGCCAGCAGTGATGAAGGCGCGGGGAATCAGTTCTTC
CASSDEGAGNQFF
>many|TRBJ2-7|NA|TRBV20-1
TGCAGTGTTCCTCGGGACCCCACCTACGAGCAGTACTTC
CSVPRDPTYEQYF
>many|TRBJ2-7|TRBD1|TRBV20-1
TGCAGTGCTTGGGACAGCTCCACTTTTTCCTACGAGCAGTACTTC
CSAWDSSTFSYEQYF
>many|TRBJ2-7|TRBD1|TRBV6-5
TGTGCCAGCAGGAGACAGGGAGAAGACGAGCAGTACTTC
CASRRQGEDEQYF
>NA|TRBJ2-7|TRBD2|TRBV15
TGTGCCACCAGCAGGTCTAGCGGGAGGGGCTACGAGCAGTACTTC
CATSRSSGRGYEQYF
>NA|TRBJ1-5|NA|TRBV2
TGTGCCAGCAGGGATGACGGCTACAATCAGCCCCAGCATTTT
CASRDDGYNQPQHF
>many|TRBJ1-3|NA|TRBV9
TGTGCCAGCAGCCCCCCGGACATCTCTGGAAACACCATATATTTT
CASSPPDISGNTIYF
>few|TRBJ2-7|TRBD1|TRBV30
TGTGCCTGGTCCGGACAGGGTGTGGGCGAGCAGTACTTC
CAWSGQGVGEQYF
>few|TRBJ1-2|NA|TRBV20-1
TGCAGTGCGGGGGGGGGGGTCGGCTACTATGGCTACACCTTC
CSAGGGVGYYGYTF
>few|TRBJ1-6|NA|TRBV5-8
TGTGCCAGCAGCCGATCAGGGGATAATTCACCCCTCCACTTT
CASSRSGDNSPLHF
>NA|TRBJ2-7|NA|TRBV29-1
TGCAGCTTTTCCCAGGGGACAAACGAGCAGTACTTC
CSFSQGTNEQYF
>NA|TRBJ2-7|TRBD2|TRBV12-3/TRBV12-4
TGTGCCAGCAGCCCAGGGCTAGCGGAACCCTACGAGCAGTACTTC
CASSPGLAEPYEQYF
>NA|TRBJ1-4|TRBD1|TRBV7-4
TGTGCCAGCAGCTTTGAGGGAGACAGGGCCAAACTGTTTTTT
CASSFEGDRAKLFF
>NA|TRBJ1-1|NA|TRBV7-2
TGTGCCCCAACGGGCGCAGGGGTAAGGACTGAAGCTTTCTTT
CAPTGAGVRTEAFF
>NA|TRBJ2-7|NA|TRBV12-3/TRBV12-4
TGTGCCAGCAGTCATCAGGGGACCCCCTACGAGCAGTACTTC
CASSHQGTPYEQYF
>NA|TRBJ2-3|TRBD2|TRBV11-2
TGTGCCAGCAGCCCCCGGATGGGACTAGCGGATATCAATACGCAGTATTTT
CASSPRMGLADINTQYF
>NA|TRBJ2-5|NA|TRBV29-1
TGCAGCGCCGTCAAGGGGACCCAAGAGACCCAGTACTTC
CSAVKGTQETQYF
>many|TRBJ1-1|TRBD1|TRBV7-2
TGTGCCAGCAGCTTAACGACAGGGAGTCGGACTGAAGCTTTCTTT
CASSLTTGSRTEAFF
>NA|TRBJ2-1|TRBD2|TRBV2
TGTGCCAGCAGGAGCGGGGGGTCCTACAATGAGCAGTTCTTC
CASRSGGSYNEQFF
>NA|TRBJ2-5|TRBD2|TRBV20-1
TGCAGTGCTAGAGGTTGGGGCAGGGCCGGACTAGCGAACCAAGAGACCCAGTACTTC
CSARGWGRAGLANQETQYF
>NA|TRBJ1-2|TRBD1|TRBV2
TGTGCCAGCAGTGCTACAGGGGATTTAGCTAACTATGGCTACACCTTC
CASSATGDLANYGYTF
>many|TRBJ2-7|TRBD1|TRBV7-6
TGTGCCAGCAGTTATGGCGCCGGGACAGAGACCTACGAGCAGTACTTC
CASSYGAGTETYEQYF
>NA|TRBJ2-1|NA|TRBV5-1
TGCGCCAGCAGCTTGGTGGGCGAGCAGTTCTTC
CASSLVGEQFF
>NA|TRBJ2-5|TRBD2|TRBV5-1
TGCGCCAGCACTAGCGGGACGAACCAAGAGACCCAGTACTTC
CASTSGTNQETQYF
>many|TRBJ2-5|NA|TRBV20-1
TGCAGTGCTAGACGAGACAGTCAAGAGACCCAGTACTTC
CSARRDSQETQYF
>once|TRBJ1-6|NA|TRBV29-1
TGCAGCGTAGACCCCAGGCTGAACTCACCCCTCCACTTT
CSVDPRLNSPLHF
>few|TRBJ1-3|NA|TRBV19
TGTGCCAGTAGTAATCAGGACTCTGGAAACACCATATATTTT
CASSNQDSGNTIYF
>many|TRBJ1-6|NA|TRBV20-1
TGCAGTGCTAGAGTTGGCGAGAGCTCCTATAATTCACCCCTCCACTTT
CSARVGESSYNSPLHF